Presented here are 30 T cell receptor beta chains from one specimen sequenced in a study of a mutant IDH1 vaccine in newly diagnosed glioma. The table came from immunoSEQ multiplex PCR; TCRdb's copy has only in-frame clones and leaves some out. The profile shows more than 55,000 clones, approximately 80% of them singletons. Their cognate antigens are unknown. Time point indicated: week 35, safety follow-up. The content of each vaccine dose was 300 ug of mutant IDH1 20-mer peptide, and topical imiquimod accompanied it. Source: PBMCs, taken from a glioma patient whose treatment included an IDH1 peptide vaccine. The receptor set was obtained from a man aged 25 to 40 with glioma.

The CDR3 DNA is TGTGCCAGCAGTTTGGGCGGGGCAGGTCAAGCTTTCTTT. This translates into CASSLGGAGQAFF. This chain uses TRBV28 with TRBJ1-1; D might be TRBD1 (5 bases). Trimming shortened V by 3 bases and J by 9 bases, and 14 bases separated the two germline ends. This CDR3 spans 13 amino acids. Germline loops: CDR1 MDHEN, CDR2 SYDVKM.

The chain is built from TRBV6-1 and TRBJ2-1; D is ambiguous. V was shortened by 6 bases and J by 2 bases, with 5 bases between the two germline ends. The CDR3 covers 12 residues. CDR1 is MNHNS, CDR2 SASEGT, per germline. CDR3 in amino acids: CASSNAYNEQFF. The CDR3 DNA sequence: TGTGCCAGCAGCAATGCCTACAATGAGCAGTTCTTC.

The V call is TRBV23-1, the J call TRBJ1-2; D ambiguous. TRBV23-1 is designated an ORF whose function remains uncertain. This CDR3 is 14 amino acids long. Between the trimmed V and J ends, which lost 10 bases and 3 bases, there was a span of 18 bases. CDR3 region: CAIPKPQEDYGYTF. The CDR3 region has the DNA TGCGCCATCCCGAAACCTCAGGAGGACTATGGCTACACCTTC.

In this sample, this clone turned up once. The chain is built from TRBV27 and TRBJ2-1, with 11 bases fitting TRBD2. Trimming removed 6 bases from V and 8 bases from J; junction bases left unmatched: 9. This CDR3 comprises 15 residues. Germline V gene lookup returns CDR1 MNHEY and CDR2 SMNVEV (reference sequence). The CDR3 DNA is TGTGCCAGCAGCCTCACCGGGACTAGCGGCCATGAGCAGTTCTTC. This encodes CASSLTGTSGHEQFF.

To note about this clone: Other DNA sequences in this sample translate to the same CDR3. The rearrangement uses TRBV15 and TRBJ1-5; 7 nucleotides agree with TRBD1. V shed 1 base, J shed 1 base, and the junction held 4 bases outside the gene matches. The CDR3 loop spans 16 amino acids. Germline V CDR1 and CDR2: LNHNV, YYDKDF (reference sequence). The chain's CDR3 is CATSRGTGGSNQPQHF. The DNA for the CDR3 is TGTGCCACCAGCAGAGGGACAGGTGGGAGCAATCAGCCCCAGCATTTT.

This chain uses TRBV7-2 with TRBJ1-5, with D unresolved. Trimming removed 4 bases from V and 0 bases from J, with 10 bases in between. This CDR3 has 15 amino acids. The germline V gene encodes CDR1 SGHTA and CDR2 FQGNSA. Here the CDR3 reads CASSSRGNSNQPQHF. Here the CDR3 DNA reads TGTGCCAGCAGCTCCCGAGGGAATAGCAATCAGCCCCAGCATTTT. The full variable domain, completed using reference TRBV7-2 and TRBJ1-5, is GAGVSQSPSNKVTEKGKDVELRCDPISGHTALYWYRQSLGQGLEFLIYFQGNSAPDKSGLPSDRFSAERTGGSVSTLTIQRTQQEDSAVYLCASSSRGNSNQPQHFGDGTRLSIL.

The rearrangement uses TRBV29-1 and TRBJ1-1, with 7 bases identical to TRBD1. Trimming removed 3 bases from V and 4 bases from J; junction bases left unmatched: 8. CDR3 length: 14 residues. The germline CDR1 and CDR2 sequences are SQVTM and ANQGSEA. CDR3 coding DNA: TGCAGCGTTGATCCACAGGGGTATGGCACTGAAGCTTTCTTT. It is translated as CSVDPQGYGTEAFF.

J is TRBJ1-2 and V is TRBV18; possibly TRBD1 for D (5 bases). This CDR3 has 16 amino acids. CDR1 is KGHSH and CDR2 is LQKENI in the germline V gene. The V end lost 4 bases, the J end lost 3 bases, and 18 bases lay between the germline ends. The CDR3 DNA reads as TGTGCCAGCTCACTATACGAGGGGATGGGCTACTATGGCTACACCTTC. Encoded protein: CASSLYEGMGYYGYTF. Variable domain in full (rest from reference TRBV18 and TRBJ1-2): NAGVMQNPRHLVRRRGQEARLRCSPMKGHSHVYWYRQLPEEGLKFMVYLQKENIIDESGMPKERFSAEFPKEGPSILRIQQVVRGDSAAYFCASSLYEGMGYYGYTFGSGTRLTVV.

This chain uses TRBV19 with TRBJ1-1; no reliable D call. Looked up from germline, CDR1 is LNHDA and CDR2 is SQIVND (reference sequence). CDR3 length: 15 residues. V was trimmed by 7 bases and J by 1 base, leaving 16 bases between them. The CDR3 is CASTTGEYWNTEAFF. The CDR3 coding sequence is TGTGCCAGTACCACGGGCGAGTACTGGAACACTGAAGCTTTCTTT.

The V gene is TRBV5-1, the J gene TRBJ1-2, with unresolved D. V was shortened by 0 bases and J by 4 bases, with 4 bases between the two germline ends. The CDR3 totals 12 residues. Germline loops: CDR1 SGHRS, CDR2 YFSETQ. The CDR3 region has the DNA TGCGCCAGCAGCTTGGGGCCCTATGGCTACACCTTC. Translated: CASSLGPYGYTF.

V usage is TRBV6-4 and J usage is TRBJ1-1; D remains ambiguous. Per germline, CDR1 MRHNA and CDR2 SNTAGT. The CDR3 spans 13 residues. V was cut by 6 bases and J by 5 bases, with 13 bases left in between. DNA for the CDR3: TGTGCCAGCAGGCTCGGCCAAGGGACTGAAGCTTTCTTT. Its translation is CASRLGQGTEAFF.

The chain links TRBV6-1 to TRBJ1-1; perhaps TRBD1 as D (6 bases). CDR1 and CDR2 (germline): MNHNS, SASEGT. V lost 3 bases to trimming and J lost 4 bases, with 9 bases between them. CDR3 length equals 13 residues. CDR3 DNA: TGTGCCAGCAGTGAGGGGGCTGGCACTGAAGCTTTCTTT. Translation gives CASSEGAGTEAFF.

The rearrangement uses TRBV18 and TRBJ2-7; D not resolved. Germline V gene sequence: CDR1 KGHSH, CDR2 LQKENI. This CDR3 comprises 11 residues. The V and J ends lost 3 bases and 5 bases respectively, with 5 bases between them. The CDR3 DNA follows: TGTGCCAGCTCACCGAACAACGAGCAGTACTTC. Protein sequence: CASSPNNEQYF.

The V call is TRBV6-4, the J call TRBJ2-2; perhaps D is TRBD1 or TRBD2 (6 bases each). With 0 bases removed from V and 7 bases from J, the gap between germline ends came to 15 bases. In germline, CDR1 is MRHNA, CDR2 SNTAGT. The CDR3 extends over 16 amino acids. The CDR3 DNA sequence: TGTGCCAGCAGTGACTCGAGATGGGGGGCGAACGGGGAGCTGTTTTTT. Translating it yields CASSDSRWGANGELFF.

The genes are TRBV4-1 and TRBJ1-6; 8 bases align to TRBD1. Germline V gene data show CDR1 as MGHRA and CDR2 as YSYEKL. J gave up 9 bases and V 4 bases, and 8 bases lay outside the gene matches. CDR3 length: 15 amino acids. Here the CDR3 reads CASSRTDRAGSPLHF. For the CDR3, the DNA is TGCGCCAGCAGCCGAACGGACAGGGCGGGTTCACCCCTCCACTTT.

This chain connects TRBV10-3 to TRBJ1-5, with D possibly matching TRBD1 (5 bases). Germline assignment: CDR1 ENHRY and CDR2 SYGVKD. Trimming took off 0 bases at V and 8 bases at J, with 11 bases between the two ends. This CDR3 has 14 residues. CDR3 coding DNA: TGTGCCATCAGTGAGTCCGGATTGGGGGAGCCCCAGCATTTT. Protein sequence: CAISESGLGEPQHF.

V usage is TRBV19 and J usage is TRBJ1-1; a possible D gene is TRBD1 (6 bases). CDR1 and CDR2 (germline): LNHDA, SQIVND (reference sequence). V gave up 5 bases and J gave up 1 base, with 11 bases separating them. There are 14 residues in the CDR3. The CDR3 here is CASSLRGANTEAFF. The CDR3 DNA reads TGTGCCAGTAGTTTGAGGGGGGCGAACACTGAAGCTTTCTTT.

This chain uses TRBV6-5 with TRBJ2-5; 9 bases align to TRBD1. Germline V lookup: CDR1 MNHEY, CDR2 SVGAGI. V lost 7 bases to trimming and J lost 3 bases; unmatched junction nucleotides: 3. The CDR3 loop spans 13 amino acids. The CDR3 coding sequence is TGTGCCAGCACCCGGACAGGGGAAGAGACCCAGTACTTC. Translation: CASTRTGEETQYF.

The gene calls are TRBV5-1 and TRBJ1-2; 11 nucleotides agree with TRBD1. Germline trimming cut 4 bases from V and 7 bases from J; bases unmatched to any gene: 9. CDR3 length equals 15 residues. Germline V gene sequence: CDR1 SGHRS, CDR2 YFSETQ. The CDR3 sequence is CASSPTPGQGAGYTF. CDR3 in DNA: TGCGCCAGCAGCCCCACACCTGGACAGGGGGCTGGCTACACCTTC.

This chain uses TRBV15 with TRBJ2-7; D remains ambiguous. Germline V gene sequence: CDR1 LNHNV, CDR2 YYDKDF (reference sequence). This CDR3 is built from 14 residues. V shed 0 bases and J shed 0 bases, with 6 bases lying between them. This CDR3 reads CATSREAGSYEQYF. In DNA, the CDR3 is TGTGCCACCAGCAGAGAAGCAGGCTCCTACGAGCAGTACTTC.

The V call is TRBV5-1, the J call TRBJ2-7; no definite D call. From germline, CDR1 is SGHRS and CDR2 YFSETQ. V dropped 4 bases and J dropped 5 bases, with 10 bases sitting between them. This CDR3 comprises 12 residues. In nucleotides, the CDR3 is TGCGCCAGCAGCGAGAAAGAGGACGAGCAGTACTTC. Amino acid sequence: CASSEKEDEQYF.

This clone was observed once. V is TRBV4-1 and J is TRBJ2-3; 8 bases are shared with TRBD2. The CDR3 consists of 14 residues. Trimming at V came to 3 bases and at J to 4 bases, leaving 3 bases not matched to a gene. Germline assignment: CDR1 MGHRA and CDR2 YSYEKL. CDR3 sequence (DNA): TGCGCCAGCAGCCACCGGGGGGGTCCAGATACGCAGTATTTT. It specifies CASSHRGGPDTQYF.

The gene calls are TRBV5-1 and TRBJ2-1; the match to TRBD2 covers 9 bases. CDR3 length equals 14 residues. V gave up 2 bases and J gave up 6 bases; unmatched junction bases: 3. In germline, CDR1 is SGHRS, CDR2 YFSETQ. DNA of the CDR3: TGCGCCAGCAGCTTCAGCGGGGGGCTCAATGAGCAGTTCTTC. Encoded protein: CASSFSGGLNEQFF.

J is TRBJ2-5 and V is TRBV5-4; tentatively, D is TRBD2 (5 bases). The germline V gene has CDR1 SGHNT and CDR2 YYREEE (reference sequence). V shed 4 bases and J shed 11 bases, with 21 bases lying between them. This CDR3 is built from 14 residues. The CDR3 coding sequence is TGTGCCAGCAGCCCGACCCCGCGTGCCTGGGAGCAGTACTTC. This translates into CASSPTPRAWEQYF.

The V call is TRBV5-1, the J call TRBJ1-6; 10 bases are a match to TRBD1. From germline, CDR1 is SGHRS and CDR2 YFSETQ. This CDR3 spans 15 amino acids. V lost 0 bases to trimming and J lost 9 bases; unmatched junction nucleotides: 3. CDR3 coding DNA: TGCGCCAGCAGCTTGGGGGACAGGGGAGTTTCACCCCTCCACTTT. Translated: CASSLGDRGVSPLHF.

The rearrangement joins TRBV7-2 to TRBJ2-1, with 11 bases fitting TRBD2. This CDR3 is 19 amino acids long. Germline CDR1 is SGHTA and CDR2 is FQGNSA. V was clipped by 2 bases and J by 0 bases; unmatched bases: 9. CDR3 sequence (DNA): TGTGCCAGCAGCTTAACGACTAGCGGGGAACCAAGCTCCTACAATGAGCAGTTCTTC. This sequence encodes CASSLTTSGEPSSYNEQFF.

CDR3 DNA: TGCGCCAGCAGCTTGGGGTCTAGCGGGGGGCCATACAATGAGCAGTTCTTC. It yields the protein CASSLGSSGGPYNEQFF. The chain carries TRBV5-1 and TRBJ2-1; 11 bases map to TRBD2. The CDR3 covers 17 residues. V lost 0 bases, J lost 4 bases, and 6 bases stayed unmatched. Germline V gene lookup returns CDR1 SGHRS and CDR2 YFSETQ.

This clone was seen a few times. This rearrangement joins TRBV27 to TRBJ1-4; D not resolved. Germline assignment: CDR1 MNHEY and CDR2 SMNVEV (reference sequence). Trimming took off 6 bases at V and 5 bases at J, with 4 bases between the two ends. This CDR3 has 11 amino acids. CDR3 in DNA: TGTGCCAGCAGGCGAAATGAAAAACTGTTTTTT. Its protein product is CASRRNEKLFF.

This clone was observed a few times. The chain carries TRBV19 and TRBJ1-1, with no clear D. V was clipped by 3 bases and J by 1 base, with 6 bases between them. The CDR3 length is 13 residues. CDR1 and CDR2 from the germline V gene are LNHDA and SQIVND (reference sequence). CDR3 residues: CASSIFGNTEAFF. Written as DNA, the CDR3 is TGTGCCAGTAGTATCTTCGGGAACACTGAAGCTTTCTTT.

The chain recombines TRBV5-5 with TRBJ1-3; no clear D. The germline V gene encodes CDR1 SGHKS and CDR2 YYEKEE (reference sequence). The CDR3 is 13 residues long. V was clipped by 5 bases and J by 0 bases, with 6 bases between them. The DNA of the CDR3 is TGTGCCAGCAGGACATACTCTGGAAACACCATATATTTT. The encoded protein is CASRTYSGNTIYF.